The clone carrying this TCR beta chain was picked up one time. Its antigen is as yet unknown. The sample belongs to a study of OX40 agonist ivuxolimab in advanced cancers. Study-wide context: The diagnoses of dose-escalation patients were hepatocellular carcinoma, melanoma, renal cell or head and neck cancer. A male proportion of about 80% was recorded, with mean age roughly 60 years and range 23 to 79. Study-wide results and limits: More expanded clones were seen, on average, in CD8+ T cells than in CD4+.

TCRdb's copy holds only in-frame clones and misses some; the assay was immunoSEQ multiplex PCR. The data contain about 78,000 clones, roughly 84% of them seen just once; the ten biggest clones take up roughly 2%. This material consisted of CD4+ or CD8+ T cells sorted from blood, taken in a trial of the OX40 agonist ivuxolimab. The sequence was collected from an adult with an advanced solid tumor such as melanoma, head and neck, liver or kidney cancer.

This chain's CDR3 is CAGGEAIDTQYF. In nucleotides, the CDR3 is TGTGCAGGGGGTGAGGCCATAGATACGCAGTATTTT. The rearrangement uses TRBV6-5 and TRBJ2-3; weak D call: TRBD1 (6 bases). Germline CDR1 MNHEY, CDR2 SVGAGI. The CDR3 length is 12 residues.